The 12 T cell receptor beta chains below all came from one sample that was sequenced in a study of blood T cell repertoires in COVID-19. Repertoires were generated with immunoSEQ multiplex PCR, while TCRdb's copy carries only in-frame clones and drops some. The top ten hold around 4.2% of the sample, which has 70,000 to 95,000 clones, around 96% seen once. Sequencing used peripheral blood. These TCRs come from a human donor with active COVID-19. The donor label of this sample is uncertain.

The CDR3, as DNA: TGTGCCATCAGTGTGTCAAGGGGGGGACTAGCGCCCGACGAGCAGTACTTC. Translating it yields CAISVSRGGLAPDEQYF. The chain joins TRBV10-3 to TRBJ2-7, with 10 bases aligning to TRBD2. Looked up from germline, CDR1 is ENHRY and CDR2 is SYGVKD. The V gene end was trimmed by 4 bases and the J gene end by 5 bases; junction bases not matched to a gene: 14. The CDR3 covers 17 residues.

This clone appeared once. The chain has TRBV12-3 or TRBV12-4 and TRBJ2-5; unclear D gene. V gave up 8 bases and J gave up 2 bases, with 12 bases separating them. This CDR3 is built from 13 residues. The CDR3 DNA sequence: TGTGCCAGCGCAAGCACGGTTCAAGAGACCCAGTACTTC. This codes for CASASTVQETQYF.

The chain employs TRBV5-5 and TRBJ2-3; 9 nucleotides line up with TRBD1. CDR3 length: 18 residues. Germline-derived CDR1 and CDR2 are SGHKS and YYEKEE (reference sequence). The ends lost 2 bases at V and 1 base at J; junction bases unmatched: 11. The CDR3 nucleotides are TGTGCCAGCAGCTTAGGACAGGGGCGAGCGGGGCGCACAGATACGCAGTATTTT. Residues: CASSLGQGRAGRTDTQYF.

This clone came up once. The chain carries TRBV21-1 and TRBJ2-3; the table's TRBD2 call for D was not verified on the DNA. TRBV21-1 is a listed pseudogene. CDR3 size: 23 residues. The CDR3 sequence is CASSKVPLNLISWTDWGTDTQYF. As DNA, the CDR3 is TGTGCCAGCAGCAAAGTGCCACTCAACCTGATATCCTGGACTGACTGGGGCACAGATACGCAGTATTTT.

The CDR3 nucleotides are TGTGCCAGCAGCTCGACTAGCGGGAGACCCTACGAGCAGTACTTC. This encodes CASSSTSGRPYEQYF. This sequence joins TRBV28 and TRBJ2-7, with TRBD2 identical over 12 bases. The ends lost 6 bases at V and 2 bases at J; junction bases unmatched: 5. Germline CDR1 MDHEN, CDR2 SYDVKM. The CDR3 length is 15 residues.

This clone appeared a single time. V gene TRBV27 combines with J gene TRBJ2-2, with 8 bases lining up with TRBD1. The CDR3 extends over 15 amino acids. V was clipped by 6 bases and J by 2 bases; unmatched bases: 5. Germline lookup yields CDR1 MNHEY and CDR2 SMNVEV (reference sequence). CDR3 sequence: CASRITGGNTGELFF. The CDR3 DNA is TGTGCCAGCAGGATCACAGGGGGTAACACCGGGGAGCTGTTTTTT.

This sequence joins TRBV7-6 and TRBJ2-7; perhaps TRBD2 as D (6 bases). The CDR3 has 15 amino acids. Germline CDR1 SGHVS, CDR2 FNYEAQ. Trimming removed 0 bases from V and 2 bases from J, with 11 bases in between. CDR3 region: CASSLAGTAAYEQYF. Here the CDR3 DNA reads TGTGCCAGCAGCTTAGCAGGGACTGCCGCCTACGAGCAGTACTTC.

The genes are TRBV3-1 (or the pseudogene TRBV3-2) and TRBJ2-7; D is unresolved. Trimming took 1 base from V and 0 from J, leaving 7 bases between them. Germline CDR1 reads LGHDT; CDR2 reads YNNKEL (reference sequence). CDR3 length: 14 residues. CDR3 amino acids: CASSQVAVSYEQYF. DNA for the CDR3: TGTGCCAGCAGCCAAGTTGCAGTCTCCTACGAGCAGTACTTC.

The chain links TRBV5-4 to TRBJ2-7, with D tentatively TRBD2 (5 bases). The CDR3 extends over 12 amino acids. V lost 4 bases, J lost 3 bases, and 8 bases lay in between. Per germline, CDR1 SGHNT and CDR2 YYREEE (reference sequence). CDR3 coding DNA: TGTGCCAGCAGCCGGGATTTCTACGAGCAGTACTTC. Translating gives CASSRDFYEQYF.

The chain recombines TRBV7-2 with TRBJ1-4; D possibly corresponds to TRBD1 (5 bases). Trimming removed 5 bases from V and 0 bases from J, with 16 bases in between. CDR3 size: 17 residues. From germline, CDR1 is SGHTA and CDR2 FQGNSA. CDR3 bases: TGTGCCAGCAGCGGCGGCGGGGTAGGGGCAACTAATGAAAAACTGTTTTTT. Translating gives CASSGGGVGATNEKLFF.

The chain recombines TRBV5-4 with TRBJ2-5; D call uncertain. CDR1 and CDR2 from the germline V gene are SGHNT and YYREEE (reference sequence). Deletions cut 0 bases from V and 2 bases from J, with 11 bases between. This CDR3 spans 15 amino acids. In DNA form, the CDR3 reads TGTGCCAGCAGCTTGGTATCGGTCACTCAAGAGACCCAGTACTTC. Its translation is CASSLVSVTQETQYF.

The V and J genes are TRBV24-1 and TRBJ2-1; 9 nucleotides match TRBD2. V lost 5 bases to trimming and J lost 9 bases; unmatched junction nucleotides: 10. Germline lookup yields CDR1 KGHDR and CDR2 SFDVKD. This CDR3 is built from 15 residues. CDR3 DNA sequence: TGTGCCACCAGTGGGGCGGGAGGGCCCCCAAGTGAGCAGTTCTTC. Its protein product is CATSGAGGPPSEQFF.